The present TCR beta chain was sequenced within a study of chemoradiotherapy in HPV16-positive cancers. Study summary: Candidate HPV-specific clones and shared TCR motifs came from two HPV16-positive patients.

Over chemoradiotherapy, repertoires were sampled more than once. Comments on this clone: Its matching antigen is unknown.

Germline V gene lookup returns CDR1 SGHDT and CDR2 YYEEEE. The CDR3 sequence is 15 residues long. V was trimmed by 4 bases and J by 9 bases, leaving 20 bases between them. Some clones are missing from TCRdb's copy, which holds only in-frame ones; the method was immunoSEQ multiplex PCR. The table lists fewer than 30,000 clones, approximately 94% of them singletons, with over 2.5% in the top ten. The study's findings and limits: In HPV16-positive patients, HPV-responsive T-cell expansion tracked better recurrence-free survival.

Sample acquisition took place from a patient who underwent chemoradiotherapy. This TCR was recovered from a human donor with HPV-associated anogenital cancer. V is TRBV5-6 and J is TRBJ1-3; no clear D. This chain's CDR3 is CASSGVGTERGTIYF. The CDR3 bases are TGTGCCAGCAGCGGGGTGGGTACGGAACGGGGCACCATATATTTT.